This T cell receptor beta chain originates from a study of Ad26.COV2.S vaccination and SARS-CoV-2 variants. Study information: It was the COV1001 Ad26.COV2.S trial arm that included the donor. Broader study findings: Post-vaccination spike-specific CD8+ and CD4+ T cell responses reportedly had substantial breadth.

V lost 0 bases and J lost 3, with 5 bases in between. The germline gives CDR1 LGHDT, CDR2 YNNKEL (reference sequence). The CDR3 is made up of 14 amino acids. As to this clone: Its target is unknown.

Treatment in this sample: over 15 received Ad26.COV2.S at low or high dose, single or two shots; 5 received placebo; per-sample allocation not given. The investigators took samples on day 63 after the first vaccine or placebo injection. Assay used: immunoSEQ multiplex PCR; TCRdb lists only in-frame clones, some missing. The table records some 340,000 clones, roughly 86% of them present only once. The sample was peripheral blood, taken in a trial of Ad26.COV2.S vaccine versus placebo. The source is a person between 18 and 65 years old who received the Ad26.COV2.S COVID-19 vaccine or a placebo. J is TRBJ2-2 and V is TRBV3-1 (or the pseudogene TRBV3-2), with D unclear. CDR3 region: CASSQDGYTGELFF. The CDR3 nucleotides read TGTGCCAGCAGCCAAGATGGCTACACCGGGGAGCTGTTTTTT.